This TCR beta chain came from a study of response to subunit inactivated influenza vaccine. J lost 5 bases, V lost 4 bases, and 8 bases had no gene match. This CDR3 region has 15 residues. Germline V gene data show CDR1 as LGHDT and CDR2 as YNNKEL (reference sequence). This clonotype was picked up a small number of times. What it binds is unknown. TCRdb passed the RT-PCR reads through MiXCR, listing each CDR3 protein once. Of around 570,000 distinct CDR3 sequences in the sample, 6% to 9% were seen once. Study-level results: Authors suggested few new T cells are recruited by each seasonal influenza vaccination.

The J gene is TRBJ2-1, the V gene TRBV3-1, with TRBD2 identical over 7 bases. The origin of this receptor is a man between 50 and 75 years old who received an inactivated influenza vaccine. The sequenced sample was PBMCs from blood, obtained roughly 24 months after vaccination. In DNA form, the CDR3 reads TGTGCCAGCAGCCGAAAGGGACTATTTCACAATGAGCAGTTCTTC. This gives the protein CASSRKGLFHNEQFF.